The rows below give T cell receptor beta chains drawn from one sample of a study of T cell responses to AZD1222 COVID-19 vaccine. The table came from immunoSEQ multiplex PCR; TCRdb's copy has only in-frame clones and leaves some out. The sample yields approximately 64,000 clones, about 90% seen once. Sequenced material: peripheral blood, taken 28 days after the second dose of the MenACWY control vaccine. The source is an adult who received the MenACWY meningococcal vaccine as a control. The CDR3 runs from the conserved cysteine through the conserved F or W. A D gene is named only where the DNA matches it firmly. Clone size appears in some rows only: once, few, many, or a class for an expanded clone.

DNA | CDR3 | J | size | D | V
TGTGCCAGTCGATTCGGACAGGGGGGTGAAGCTTTCTTT | CASRFGQGGEAFF | TRBJ1-1 | NA | TRBD1 | TRBV19
TGTGCCAGCTCACGACAGGGTGGAATCATCTACGAGCAGTACTTC | CASSRQGGIIYEQYF | TRBJ2-7 | NA | TRBD1 | TRBV18
TGTGCCAGCAGCCCCCTAACGGCGGCTAGCGGGAGGCTTGAGCAGTTCTTC | CASSPLTAASGRLEQFF | TRBJ2-1 | NA | TRBD2 | TRBV11-2
TGCGCCAGCAGCCGCGTTTTGGCCCGGGACAGTCCTTCCTACACCTTC | CASSRVLARDSPSYTF | TRBJ1-2 | NA | TRBD1 | TRBV4-1
TGTGCCAGCTCACGGAGACAGGGGGCAAGCAATGAGCAGTTCTTC | CASSRRQGASNEQFF | TRBJ2-1 | NA | TRBD1 | TRBV18
TGTGCCAGCAGCCTGGCAGGGCCGAGGGCTGAAGCTTTCTTT | CASSLAGPRAEAFF | TRBJ1-1 | NA | NA | TRBV27
TGTGCCAGCAGCGCCGGGAGGGCCCTCCTTCTCGGGGAGCTGTTTTTT | CASSAGRALLLGELFF | TRBJ2-2 | NA | TRBD2 | TRBV7-8
TGTGCCAGCTCACAAAGAAATGAAAAACTGTTTTTT | CASSQRNEKLFF | TRBJ1-4 | NA | NA | TRBV18
TGTGCCAGCAGCGTAGCATCCGGGACGCCCACAGATACGCAGTATTTT | CASSVASGTPTDTQYF | TRBJ2-3 | once | NA | TRBV9
TGTGCCAGCAGCTTGGTTCAGGGCGCTGAGCAGTTCTTC | CASSLVQGAEQFF | TRBJ2-1 | NA | NA | TRBV5-6
TGTGCCAGCAAACTACAACACAGGGCGAACACTGAAGCTTTCTTT | CASKLQHRANTEAFF | TRBJ1-1 | few | NA | TRBV7-8
TGTGCCAGCAGCAGCGGGGTGACGGCTTTCTTT | CASSSGVTAFF | TRBJ1-1 | NA | NA | TRBV11-1
TGTGCCAGCAGCCAACCCGGGACTAAATACGAGCAGTACTTC | CASSQPGTKYEQYF | TRBJ2-7 | NA | TRBD2 | TRBV14
TGTGCCAGCAGCGTAGGGGCAAGTTCCTACAATGAGCAGTTCTTC | CASSVGASSYNEQFF | TRBJ2-1 | NA | NA | TRBV9
TGTGCCAGCAGCTCAGGACACCCTGAAGCTTTCTTT | CASSSGHPEAFF | TRBJ1-1 | NA | NA | TRBV7-9
TGTGCCAGCTCCCAACAGGGGGGAGGAAACACCATATATTTT | CASSQQGGGNTIYF | TRBJ1-3 | NA | TRBD1 | TRBV2
TGTGCCAGCAGCTTAGAGTTCGGTGAGCAGTTCTTC | CASSLEFGEQFF | TRBJ2-1 | NA | NA | TRBV7-9
TGTGCCAGCTCGGAGGGGAGAAGCAATCAGCCCCAGCATTTT | CASSEGRSNQPQHF | TRBJ1-5 | NA | NA | TRBV18
TGTGCCAGCAGCTTAATTGGGGGGGAGACCCAGTACTTC | CASSLIGGETQYF | TRBJ2-5 | once | NA | TRBV7-3
TGTGCCAGCAGTAAGGACGGAGTCAATCAGCCCCAGCATTTT | CASSKDGVNQPQHF | TRBJ1-5 | NA | NA | TRBV6-2/TRBV6-3
TGTGCCAGCGAACAGGGGGTCGCGGAGACCCAGTACTTC | CASEQGVAETQYF | TRBJ2-5 | NA | TRBD1 | TRBV28
TGCGCCAGCAGTTTTTCCCCGGGACAGGGGATCGCTTTCTTT | CASSFSPGQGIAFF | TRBJ1-1 | few | TRBD1 | TRBV10-2
TGCGCCAGCAGCCAAGGGACAGGGCCGAACACTGAAGCTTTCTTT | CASSQGTGPNTEAFF | TRBJ1-1 | NA | TRBD1 | TRBV4-3
TGTGCCACCAGTGATGCGACAGGGGTTAGCAATCAGCCCCAGCATTTT | CATSDATGVSNQPQHF | TRBJ1-5 | NA | TRBD1 | TRBV24-1
TGTGCCAGCAGTCCCGGGACAGGGTACTACGAGCAGTACTTC | CASSPGTGYYEQYF | TRBJ2-7 | NA | TRBD1 | TRBV3-1/TRBV3-2
TGCAGTGCTGATTTACAGGGTGAGCAGTTCTTC | CSADLQGEQFF | TRBJ2-1 | NA | NA | TRBV20-1
TGTGCCAGCAGCCCCATGGGAGGGGATGAGCAGTTCTTC | CASSPMGGDEQFF | TRBJ2-1 | NA | TRBD2 | TRBV11-3
TGCGCCAGCAGCCAAGATCGTTTCGGGCAGAACGGCTACACCTTC | CASSQDRFGQNGYTF | TRBJ1-2 | NA | NA | TRBV4-3
TGTGCCAGTTTCTCCGGGGTATCTGAAGCTTTCTTT | CASFSGVSEAFF | TRBJ1-1 | NA | NA | TRBV6-5
TGTGCCAGCAGCTTAACCGAGGGACTTCCGAATGAGCAGTTCTTC | CASSLTEGLPNEQFF | TRBJ2-1 | NA | NA | TRBV7-3
TGTGCCAGCACAGATAGCGGGTACGAGCAGTACTTC | CASTDSGYEQYF | TRBJ2-7 | NA | TRBD2 | TRBV27
TGTGCCACCAGTGGTCCGGTGCGAACAGATACGCAGTATTTT | CATSGPVRTDTQYF | TRBJ2-3 | NA | NA | TRBV24-1
TGCGCCAGCAGCCGGGACAGGGGAAGTGAAAAACTGTTTTTT | CASSRDRGSEKLFF | TRBJ1-4 | NA | TRBD1 | TRBV10-1
TGTGCCAGCAGCAACTTCGCGGGGGTCGGCTATGGCTACACCTTC | CASSNFAGVGYGYTF | TRBJ1-2 | NA | NA | TRBV7-9
TGCGCCAGCAGCACCTCCCCGGGACCGCTAGATAACCTAGCCAAAAACATTCAGTACTTC | CASSTSPGPLDNLAKNIQYF | TRBJ2-4 | once | NA | TRBV4-1
TGCGCCAGCAGCTTGGAGGCCCAGGGCGACAATCAGCCCCAGCATTTT | CASSLEAQGDNQPQHF | TRBJ1-5 | NA | NA | TRBV5-1
TGTGCCAGCAGCCCGGACAACAGGGGACCTCATGAAGCTTTCTTT | CASSPDNRGPHEAFF | TRBJ1-1 | NA | TRBD1 | TRBV11-2
TGTGCCAGCATTCAAGGGGCTGGGGGAAACACCATATATTTT | CASIQGAGGNTIYF | TRBJ1-3 | NA | NA | TRBV6-5
TGTGCCAGCAGCCAAGATCTCCTAGCGGGATTCACAGATACGCAGTATTTT | CASSQDLLAGFTDTQYF | TRBJ2-3 | NA | TRBD2 | TRBV3-1/TRBV3-2
TGTGCCAGCAGCGTAAGGCCCGATTATGGCTCTGGAAACACCATATATTTT | CASSVRPDYGSGNTIYF | TRBJ1-3 | NA | NA | TRBV9
TGTGCCAGCAGCCTCACCACAGGGCCCAACAATGAGCAGTTCTTC | CASSLTTGPNNEQFF | TRBJ2-1 | NA | NA | TRBV6-5
TGTGCCAGCAGTTATGGGAACACAATTAAGATTCAGCCCCAGCATTTT | CASSYGNTIKIQPQHF | TRBJ1-5 | NA | NA | TRBV6-2/TRBV6-3